This T cell receptor (beta chain) was recovered during a study of blood T cell repertoires in COVID-19. About the study: Sites in the United States, Italy and Spain provided acute and convalescent COVID-19 samples.

While infection was still active, Seattle patients were enrolled and then followed longitudinally. The assay was immunoSEQ multiplex PCR, and TCRdb's table has in-frame clones only and misses some. The sample holds 200,000 to 250,000 clones; approximately 90% are singletons and the top ten take 10% to 13%. Germline loops: CDR1 SGHNT, CDR2 YENEEA. CDR3 length: 16 residues. Germline trimming cut 6 bases from V and 2 bases from J; bases unmatched to any gene: 10. The TCR sequence derives from a woman aged 45-60 years with COVID-19, enrolled during active disease. The chain joins TRBV11-3 to TRBJ1-3; 7 bases are a match to TRBD1. Sample: peripheral blood. The CDR3 DNA follows: TGTGCCAGCAGTCCTCGCTCCGGGACAGCTGGAAACACCATATATTTT. This encodes CASSPRSGTAGNTIYF.